A few counts support the clone carrying this TCR beta chain. The antigen is unknown. The individuals who served as donors were healthy Caucasians living in Russia, aged roughly 6 to 90. Next came a second PCR, run for about 6 to 11 cycles, which used a sample-barcoded 5' primer along with a J-beta primer mix. MiXCR, run by TCRdb on the 5' RACE reads, gives a single entry per CDR3 protein. Here the sample spans hundreds of thousands of distinct CDR3 sequences, approximately 59% being singletons. The data belong to a study of blood T cells in healthy people across ages. Study conclusions and caveats: The study found TCR beta diversity correlated strongly with naive T cell percentage. The diversity estimates, figures obtained from one million T cells, were considered underestimates. Donors of long life had a larger count of naive CD4+ cells and greater diversity than aged donors.

V was clipped by 5 bases and J by 4 bases, with 12 bases between them. This CDR3 spans 13 amino acids. From germline, CDR1 is MNHNY and CDR2 SVGAGI (reference sequence). This chain links TRBV6-6 with TRBJ2-7; D is tentatively TRBD1 or TRBD2 (7 bases each). Sequenced sample: blood. The TCR was taken from a man younger than 45 in good health. In DNA, the CDR3 is TGTGCCAGCAGTGCGCAGGGGGGGTACGAGCAGTACTTC. Translating it yields CASSAQGGYEQYF.